This section outlines one TCR beta chain sequence together with its context. This clonotype showed up many times. Its target antigen remains unknown. No much larger clonotype is one base removed from it; base qualities were not supplied. The data are from a study of Graves' ophthalmopathy and Graves' hyperthyroidism (dated by TCRdb to the late 2010s). Regarding the research as a whole: Peripheral blood was collected at initial diagnosis, before any treatment. The study used TCR beta repertoire signatures to distinguish Graves' ophthalmopathy from Graves' hyperthyroidism and to predict progression to ophthalmopathy. In roughly 6 hyperthyroidism patients, T-cell repertoires of thyroid tissue and blood were compared. In total, approximately 130 blood samples were TCR-sequenced: roughly 45 ophthalmopathy, some 75 hyperthyroidism and about 17 hyperthyroidism-to-ophthalmopathy patients. A discovery set of about a hundred patients (43 ophthalmopathy, 55 to 60 stable hyperthyroidism) was enrolled to explore V-J signatures distinguishing ophthalmopathy from hyperthyroidism. The independent validation cohort included about 20 hyperthyroidism patients plus 17 patients who later progressed from hyperthyroidism to ophthalmopathy. Once sampling was done, hyperthyroidism patients were given methimazole at a starting dose of 30 mg daily, while ophthalmopathy patients were given high-dose intravenous methylprednisolone. The paper's findings and limits, for the study overall: Most expanded thyroid clonotypes with a frequency above 0.001 also appeared in blood, which suggests that blood repertoires may reflect the immune response in the thyroid. In validation, the model predicted ophthalmopathy progression with 55% to 71% sensitivity and less than 80% specificity; roughly 12 predicted patients were CT-confirmed with GO in a median of roughly 6.8 months. In cross-validation, the 13-signature model distinguished ophthalmopathy from stable hyperthyroidism with approximately 85% sensitivity and around 81% specificity, and in the test set the corresponding values were approximately 79% and 70%. Sample size was not statistically predetermined, and group allocation was not concealed from the investigators.

The CDR3, from cysteine to phenylalanine, totals 14 residues. The DNA shown is the 42-base CDR3, in frame from base 1. Ends trimmed: V by 6 bases, J by 4 bases; bases unmatched to a gene: 7. For repertoire sequencing, TCR beta CDR3 regions were amplified from RNA transcripts. The first round of RT-PCR was done with HTBI primers and the Qiagen OneStep RT-PCR kit, and was followed by a second round of multiplex PCR, then size selection and purification. The libraries underwent paired-end sequencing with 100 bp reads on an Illumina HiSeq2000. As for the original processing: SOAPnuke was used to process the reads, removing any read that contained adapters or uncalled bases, had a mean Phred below 15, or lacked an exact match to the constant primer or identifier. High-quality paired reads were merged with COPE v1.2.5. Unique nucleotide sequences were defined as clonotypes and aligned to IMGT TRB V, D and J references using MiTCR v1.1. Analysis was restricted to V-J combinations with a frequency above 0.0001, which covered 98% to 99.2% of repertoires. For each V-J combination, a TCR clonal expansion and chaos score was defined as F50 clonal expansion divided by the chaos observed in the TCRdist matrix. Welch's t-statistics and random forest were used to narrow the features down to around 13 V-J combinations, which were then fed into a naive Bayes classifier. The similarity between thyroid and blood repertoires was quantified using the Morisita-Horn index. Starting from the raw public reads, TCRdb applied fastp trimming at Q25, assembled clones with MiXCR and retained in-frame beta chains. Records with the same CDR3 protein are collapsed into one entry carrying the most frequent genes and DNA. TCRdb's processing, not the authors' own work, is the source of the V and J calls. Present in this sample are fewer than 350,000 distinct CDR3 sequences, 15% to 20% of which were seen just once. The top ten hold 12% of the sample.

Ophthalmopathy patients were characterized by moderately to severely active disease, a Clinical Activity Score of at least 3, a NOSPECS grade of at least 4, and a disease duration under 3 months. Patients with other autoimmune diseases, uncontrolled infections, pregnancy or lactation were excluded from the study. Diagnosis was based on clinical symptoms, serum thyroxine, TRAb, thyroid ultrasound and orbital computed tomography. PBMCs were isolated from 7.5 to 10 ml of fresh peripheral blood by Ficoll-Paque density gradient centrifugation. Trizol reagent was used to extract the total RNA, and its quality was then checked on an Agilent 2100 Bioanalyzer.

Sequenced material: peripheral blood. The TCR originated in an adult man with Graves' ophthalmopathy. Recombination linked TRBV12-3 or TRBV12-4 to TRBJ1-2; the junction holds 8 bases that match TRBD1. The CDR3 sequence is CASSPGDRIYGYTF. The DNA sequence is as follows: TGTGCCAGCAGCCCAGGGGACAGGATCTATGGCTACACCTTC.